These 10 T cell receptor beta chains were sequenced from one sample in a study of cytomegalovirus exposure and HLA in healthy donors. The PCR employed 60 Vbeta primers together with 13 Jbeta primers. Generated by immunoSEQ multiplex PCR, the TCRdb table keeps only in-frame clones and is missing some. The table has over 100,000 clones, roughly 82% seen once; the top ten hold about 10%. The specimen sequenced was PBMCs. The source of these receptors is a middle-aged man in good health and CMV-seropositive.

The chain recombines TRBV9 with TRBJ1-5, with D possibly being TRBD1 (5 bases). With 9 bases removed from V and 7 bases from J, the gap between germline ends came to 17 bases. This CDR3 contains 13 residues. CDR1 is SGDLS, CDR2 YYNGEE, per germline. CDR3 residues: CATHGGGFQPQHF. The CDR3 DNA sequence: TGTGCCACCCATGGGGGGGGGTTCCAGCCCCAGCATTTT.

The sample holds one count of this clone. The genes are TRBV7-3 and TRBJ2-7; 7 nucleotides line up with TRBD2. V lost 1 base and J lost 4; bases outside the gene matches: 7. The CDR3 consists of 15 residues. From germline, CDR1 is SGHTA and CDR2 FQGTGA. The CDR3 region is CASSLNGASGYEQYF. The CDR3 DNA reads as TGTGCCAGCAGCTTAAATGGGGCTAGCGGATACGAGCAGTACTTC.

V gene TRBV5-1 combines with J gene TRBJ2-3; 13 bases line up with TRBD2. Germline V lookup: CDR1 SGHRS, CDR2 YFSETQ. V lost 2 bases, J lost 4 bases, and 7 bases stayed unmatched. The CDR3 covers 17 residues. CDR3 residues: CASSLLPTSGGADTQYF. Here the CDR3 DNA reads TGCGCCAGCAGCTTACTCCCCACTAGCGGGGGGGCAGATACGCAGTATTTT.

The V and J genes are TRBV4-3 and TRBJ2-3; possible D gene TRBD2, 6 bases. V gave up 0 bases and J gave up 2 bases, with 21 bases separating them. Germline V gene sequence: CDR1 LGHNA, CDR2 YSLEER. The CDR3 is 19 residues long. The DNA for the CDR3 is TGCGCCAGCAGCCAAGATACGGTCGGGAGTGTAAGAAACACAGATACGCAGTATTTT. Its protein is CASSQDTVGSVRNTDTQYF.

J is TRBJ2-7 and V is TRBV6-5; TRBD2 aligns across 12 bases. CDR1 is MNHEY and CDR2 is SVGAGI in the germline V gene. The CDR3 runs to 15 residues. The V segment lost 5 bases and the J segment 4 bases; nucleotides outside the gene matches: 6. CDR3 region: CASSITSGGSYEQYF. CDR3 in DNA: TGTGCCAGCAGTATAACTAGCGGGGGGTCGTACGAGCAGTACTTC.

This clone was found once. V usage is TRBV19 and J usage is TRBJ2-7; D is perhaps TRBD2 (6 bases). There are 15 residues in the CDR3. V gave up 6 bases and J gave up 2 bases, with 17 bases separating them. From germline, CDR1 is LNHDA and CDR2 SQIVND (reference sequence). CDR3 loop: CASSRTSPGTYEQYF. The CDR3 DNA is TGTGCCAGTAGCAGAACTAGCCCCGGCACCTACGAGCAGTACTTC.

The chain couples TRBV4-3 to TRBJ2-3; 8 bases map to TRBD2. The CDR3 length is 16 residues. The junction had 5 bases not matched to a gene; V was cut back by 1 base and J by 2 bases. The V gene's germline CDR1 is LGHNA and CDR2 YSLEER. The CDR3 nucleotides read TGCGCCAGCAGCCAAGGACCAGCGGGGGCCACAGATACGCAGTATTTT. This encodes CASSQGPAGATDTQYF.

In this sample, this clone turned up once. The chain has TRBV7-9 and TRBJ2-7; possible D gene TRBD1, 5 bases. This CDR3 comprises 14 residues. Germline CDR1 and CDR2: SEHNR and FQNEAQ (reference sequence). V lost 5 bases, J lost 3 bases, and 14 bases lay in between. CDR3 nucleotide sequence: TGTGCCAGCAGCCCAGGCCGACAGAACTACGAGCAGTACTTC. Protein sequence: CASSPGRQNYEQYF.

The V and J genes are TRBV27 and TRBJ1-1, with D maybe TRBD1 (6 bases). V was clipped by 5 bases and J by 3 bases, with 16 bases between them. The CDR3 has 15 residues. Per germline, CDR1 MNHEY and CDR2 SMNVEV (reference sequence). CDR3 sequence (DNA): TGTGCCAGCAGTGCGCGGACAGTCTCCTACACTGAAGCTTTCTTT. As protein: CASSARTVSYTEAFF.

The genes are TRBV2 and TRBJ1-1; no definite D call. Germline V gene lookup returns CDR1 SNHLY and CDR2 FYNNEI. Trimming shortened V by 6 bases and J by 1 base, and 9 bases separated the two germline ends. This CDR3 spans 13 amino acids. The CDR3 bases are TGTGCCAGCAGGCGTGAGGGGAACACTGAAGCTTTCTTT. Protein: CASRREGNTEAFF.